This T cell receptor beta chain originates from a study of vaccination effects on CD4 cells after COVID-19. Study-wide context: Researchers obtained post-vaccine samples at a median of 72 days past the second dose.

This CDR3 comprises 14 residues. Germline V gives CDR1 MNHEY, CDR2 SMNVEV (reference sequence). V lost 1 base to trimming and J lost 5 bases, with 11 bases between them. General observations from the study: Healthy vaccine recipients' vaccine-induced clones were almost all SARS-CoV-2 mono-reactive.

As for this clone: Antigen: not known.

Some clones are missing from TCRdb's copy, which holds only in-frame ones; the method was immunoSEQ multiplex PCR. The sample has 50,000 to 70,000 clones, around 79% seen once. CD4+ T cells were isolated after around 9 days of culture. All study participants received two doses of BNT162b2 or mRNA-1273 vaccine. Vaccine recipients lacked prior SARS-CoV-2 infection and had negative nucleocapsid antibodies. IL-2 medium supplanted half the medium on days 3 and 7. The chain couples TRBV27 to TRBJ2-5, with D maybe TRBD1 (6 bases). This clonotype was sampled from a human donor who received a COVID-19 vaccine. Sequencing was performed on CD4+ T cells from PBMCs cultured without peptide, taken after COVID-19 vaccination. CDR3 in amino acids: CASSLLAGVETQYF. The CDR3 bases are TGTGCCAGCAGTTTATTAGCAGGGGTCGAGACCCAGTACTTC.